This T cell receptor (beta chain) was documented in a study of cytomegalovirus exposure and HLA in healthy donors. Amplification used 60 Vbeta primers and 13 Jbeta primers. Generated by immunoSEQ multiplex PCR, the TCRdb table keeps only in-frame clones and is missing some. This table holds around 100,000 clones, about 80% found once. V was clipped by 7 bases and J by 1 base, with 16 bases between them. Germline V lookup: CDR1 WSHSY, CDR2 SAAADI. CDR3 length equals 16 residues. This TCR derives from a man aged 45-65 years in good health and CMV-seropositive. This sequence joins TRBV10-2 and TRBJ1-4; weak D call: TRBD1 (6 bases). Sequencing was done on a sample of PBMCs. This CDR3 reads CASKGRGVRTNEKLFF. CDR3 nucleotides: TGCGCCAGCAAGGGCAGGGGCGTAAGAACTAATGAAAAACTGTTTTTT.